This TCR beta chain came from a study of T cells in Graves' hyperthyroidism and ophthalmopathy (dated by TCRdb to about 2019). General notes on the study: Peripheral blood samples were taken at initial diagnosis, before any treatment was given. The paper describes TCR Vbeta CDR3 sequencing of about 140 peripheral blood samples, made up of some 42 ophthalmopathy patients, 70 to 75 hyperthyroidism patients and roughly 17 progressor patients. The 80 to 100 discovery patients were randomly divided into training and test sets at a 7:3 ratio. TCR V-J signatures able to tell the groups apart were searched for in a discovery cohort of 95 or so patients, of whom more than 40 had Graves' ophthalmopathy and around 56 had stable Graves' hyperthyroidism. Thyroid tissue and blood T-cell repertoires from six Graves' hyperthyroidism patients were also compared in the study. After sampling, hyperthyroidism patients received methimazole starting at 30 mg daily, and ophthalmopathy patients received high-dose intravenous methylprednisolone. An independent validation cohort of around 19 hyperthyroidism patients and 17 patients who later progressed to ophthalmopathy tested prospective prediction of ophthalmopathy.

The CDR3 goes from the cysteine to the phenylalanine over 15 residues. Only the CDR3 region is kept as DNA, spanning 45 bases read in frame from base 1. The germline V gene sets CDR1 to MDHEN and CDR2 to SYDVKM. V is pared back by 2 bases and J by 3 bases, with 11 bases lying between the germline termini. Graves' hyperthyroidism was defined as stable when no progression to ophthalmopathy occurred over 18 months of follow-up. Hyperthyroidism patients were newly diagnosed, had a disease duration of under 2 months, and were aged 18 to 65 years. The study excluded patients with uncontrolled infections, other autoimmune diseases, pregnancy or lactation. Diagnoses relied on clinical symptoms, serum thyroxine and TRAb, thyroid ultrasound and orbital computed tomography. PBMCs were isolated from roughly 10 ml of fresh peripheral blood by Ficoll-Paque density gradient centrifugation. Total RNA was extracted using Trizol reagent, and RNA quality was assessed on an Agilent 2100 Bioanalyzer.

Results the study describes overall, beyond this receptor: In validation, the model predicted progression to ophthalmopathy a median of roughly six months before onset, with roughly 70% sensitivity and 72.22% specificity. Sample size was not statistically predetermined, and blinding of investigators to group allocation was not performed. A model built on a 13 V-J signature distinguished ophthalmopathy from stable hyperthyroidism, reaching about 88% sensitivity and about 81% specificity in cross-validation and 80%/75% in testing. Most expanded thyroid clonotypes (frequency above 0.001) were also detected in blood, a finding suggesting that blood repertoires may reflect thyroid immune responses.

Amplification of TCR beta CDR3 regions was carried out from RNA transcripts. A first-round RT-PCR of the TCR CDR3 used the HTBI primer set with the Qiagen OneStep RT-PCR kit. Libraries were constructed in a second round of multiplex PCR, after which size selection and purification were performed. Sequencing of the libraries was done on an Illumina HiSeq2000 using paired-end 100 bp reads. The paper's processing steps were these. SOAPnuke was used to process the raw data, removing reads that contained adapters or uncalled bases, had a mean Phred below 15, or lacked an exact match to the constant primer or identifier. High-quality paired reads were merged with COPE v1.2.5, and unique nucleotide sequences were defined as clonotypes. MiTCR v1.1 was used to align clonotypes to the IMGT TRBV, TRBD and TRBJ reference segments. Analysis was restricted to V-J combinations with a frequency above 0.0001, which covered roughly 99% of repertoires. A TCS score was defined as the ratio between F50 (clonal expansion) and ExV (chaos), using BLOSUM62-based TCRdist between CDR3 peptides within each V-J. Welch's t-statistics and random forest reduced roughly 500 V-J features to some 14, which were used in a naive Bayes classifier (R e1071). TCRdb reprocessed the public reads (quality trimming at Q25 with fastp, clone calling with MiXCR) and kept in-frame beta chains. Duplicate CDR3 protein sequences are folded into a single record with the most common DNA and genes. Clone size and V and J calls follow TCRdb, not the original study. The table for this sample lists fewer than 200,000 distinct CDR3 sequences; approximately 17% of them were counted only once. Around 27% of the sample belongs to the ten largest clones.

This clonotype has at least ten counts. No antigen is known for it. There are no base qualities to consult, and no much larger clone falls within one base. The sequence came from a woman aged 50 to 60 with Graves' hyperthyroidism. Rearrangement joined TRBV28 to TRBJ2-1, with the D segment possibly TRBD1 or TRBD2, each aligning over 5 bases. The sequenced sample was blood. At the DNA level, the sequence is TGTGCCAGCAGTTTAGGGACCACGTTCTACAATGAGCAGTTCTTC. This is translated as CASSLGTTFYNEQFF.